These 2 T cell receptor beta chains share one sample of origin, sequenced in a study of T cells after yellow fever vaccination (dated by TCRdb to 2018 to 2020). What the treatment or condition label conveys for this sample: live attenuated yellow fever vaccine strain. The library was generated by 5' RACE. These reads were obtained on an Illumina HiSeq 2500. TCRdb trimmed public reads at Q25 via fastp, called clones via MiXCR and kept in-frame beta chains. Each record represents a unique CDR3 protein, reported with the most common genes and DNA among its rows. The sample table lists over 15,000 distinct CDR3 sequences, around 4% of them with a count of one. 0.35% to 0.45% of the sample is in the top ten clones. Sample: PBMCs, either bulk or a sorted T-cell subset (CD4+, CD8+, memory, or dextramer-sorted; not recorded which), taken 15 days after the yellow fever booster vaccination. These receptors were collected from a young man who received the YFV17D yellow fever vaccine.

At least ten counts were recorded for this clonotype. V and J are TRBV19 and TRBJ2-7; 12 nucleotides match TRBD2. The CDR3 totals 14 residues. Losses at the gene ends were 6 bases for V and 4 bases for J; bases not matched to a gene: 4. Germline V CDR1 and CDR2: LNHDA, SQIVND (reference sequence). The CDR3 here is CASSRLAGEYEQYF. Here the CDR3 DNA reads TGTGCCAGTAGCCGACTAGCGGGAGAGTACGAGCAGTACTTC.

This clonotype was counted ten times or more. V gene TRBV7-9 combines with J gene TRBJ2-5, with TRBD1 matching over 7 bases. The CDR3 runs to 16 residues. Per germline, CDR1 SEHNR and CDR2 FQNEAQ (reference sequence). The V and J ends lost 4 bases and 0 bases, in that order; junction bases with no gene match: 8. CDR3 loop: CASSSRPTGDQETQYF. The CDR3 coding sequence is TGTGCCAGCAGCTCTAGACCAACAGGGGACCAAGAGACCCAGTACTTC.